The rows below give T cell receptor beta chains drawn from one sample of a study of type 1 regulatory T cells. These TCRs are of unknown antigen specificity. One entry per CDR3 protein, called by TCRdb with MiXCR from the reads. The table includes about 60,000 distinct CDR3 sequences, almost 50% detected once. Source material: cultured non-Tr1 T cells, either the whole culture or a sorted T cell fraction (not recorded which). The receptors here all came from a human donor in good health. The CDR3 runs from the conserved cysteine through the conserved F or W. D genes are given only for firm matches. Some rows have no size entry. The others give once, few or many, or a class for an expanded clone.

V	size	J	D	DNA	CDR3
TRBV5-1	.	TRBJ1-2	.	TGCGCCAGCAGCAACCCAGCAGCAGGGAGTAACTATGGCTACACCTTC	CASSNPAAGSNYGYTF
TRBV20-1	.	TRBJ1-5	.	TGCAGTGCAACGGACAGTAATCAGCCCCAGCATTTT	CSATDSNQPQHF
TRBV2	.	TRBJ1-2	.	TGTGCCAGCAGGGCTACACTCACCCCTTATGGCTACACCTTC	CASRATLTPYGYTF
TRBV19	few	TRBJ1-3	.	TGTGCCAGTACTCAAGGGAGAAACACCATATATTTT	CASTQGRNTIYF
TRBV6-2/TRBV6-3	.	TRBJ2-2	.	TGTGCCAGCAGAGATCCGGGGGCTAGTGGGGAGCTGTTTTTT	CASRDPGASGELFF
TRBV18	few	TRBJ1-1	.	TGTGCCAGCTCACCACCGGACAGACAGAACACTGAAGCTTTCTTT	CASSPPDRQNTEAFF
TRBV5-8	.	TRBJ1-2	.	TGTGCCAGCAGCTTCGACCGGACGTATGGCTACACCTTC	CASSFDRTYGYTF
TRBV27	.	TRBJ2-5	TRBD1	TGTGCCAGCAGGCAGACAGGGTTACAAGAGACCCAGTACTTC	CASRQTGLQETQYF
TRBV5-1	few	TRBJ2-7	TRBD1	TGCGCCAGCAGCCCGATGGGGGACAGGGGAGCCGAGCAGTACTTC	CASSPMGDRGAEQYF
TRBV18	.	TRBJ2-1	TRBD2	TGTGCCAGCTCACCCCCGGGACTAGCGGGTTACAATGAGCAGTTCTTC	CASSPPGLAGYNEQFF
TRBV6-5	.	TRBJ2-5	.	TGTGCCAGCAGCCCCAGGGTTAGGTTCGGCGAAGAGACCCAGTACTTC	CASSPRVRFGEETQYF
TRBV7-2	.	TRBJ1-3	.	TGTGCCAGCAGCTTAAGACGCCAGGGAGGCGCTGGAAACACCATATATTTT	CASSLRRQGGAGNTIYF